Presented here are 25 T cell receptor beta chains from one specimen sequenced in a study of cytomegalovirus exposure and HLA in healthy donors. This PCR relied on a set of 60 Vbeta primers and 13 Jbeta primers. The method was immunoSEQ multiplex PCR; TCRdb's version includes in-frame clones alone and lacks a portion of them. The repertoire holds about 140,000 clones, with about 80% as singletons. Sequencing used PBMCs. These receptors all stem from an older woman in good health and CMV-seropositive.

The chain uses TRBV5-4 and TRBJ2-5; unclear D gene. The CDR3 runs 14 residues. Germline V gene lookup returns CDR1 SGHNT and CDR2 YYREEE (reference sequence). V dropped 4 bases and J dropped 2 bases, with 12 bases sitting between them. The CDR3 region has the DNA TGTGCCAGCAGCCCTCCCGCCCAGCAAGAGACCCAGTACTTC. It yields the protein CASSPPAQQETQYF.

CDR3 in amino acids: CASSDPPVSGANVLTF. As DNA, the CDR3 is TGTGCCAGCAGTGACCCCCCAGTATCTGGGGCCAACGTCCTGACTTTC. V and J are TRBV2 and TRBJ2-6; D gene unclear. Germline-derived CDR1 and CDR2 are SNHLY and FYNNEI. The V end was cut by 3 bases, the J end by 1 base, with 10 bases between. The CDR3 contains 16 residues.

This rearrangement joins TRBV5-1 to TRBJ1-4; tentatively, D is TRBD1 (6 bases). Per the germline V gene, CDR1 is SGHRS and CDR2 is YFSETQ. CDR3 size: 15 residues. The V and J ends lost 4 bases and 2 bases respectively, with 12 bases between them. This chain's CDR3 is CASSPTGSTNEKLFF. DNA for the CDR3: TGCGCCAGCAGCCCAACAGGGTCGACTAATGAAAAACTGTTTTTT. The full variable domain, its missing parts supplied by reference TRBV5-1 and TRBJ1-4, is KAGVTQTPRYLIKTRGQQVTLSCSPISGHRSVSWYQQTPGQGLQFLFEYFSETQRNKGNFPGRFSGRQFSNSRSEMNVSTLELGDSALYLCASSPTGSTNEKLFFGSGTQLSVL.

This rearrangement joins TRBV6-5 to TRBJ2-5; 9 bases map to TRBD2. The CDR3 loop spans 14 amino acids. Germline V CDR1 and CDR2: MNHEY, SVGAGI. V shed 4 bases, J shed 9 bases, and the junction held 9 bases outside the gene matches. The CDR3 spells CASSSAGGTGAQYF. The CDR3 bases are TGTGCCAGCAGTTCGGCGGGAGGGACCGGGGCCCAGTACTTC.

The chain couples TRBV5-4 to TRBJ2-1; TRBD1 is a possible D gene (6 bases). V lost 4 bases to trimming and J lost 2 bases, with 13 bases between them. Germline assignment: CDR1 SGHNT and CDR2 YYREEE (reference sequence). The CDR3 is 15 residues long. CDR3 DNA sequence: TGTGCCAGCAGCATGGGGGCCGGCCCCTACAATGAGCAGTTCTTC. Its protein is CASSMGAGPYNEQFF.

The DNA for the CDR3 is TGTGCCTGGACCTGGGACGGGAGATATGGCTACACCTTC. This encodes CAWTWDGRYGYTF. The chain is built from TRBV30 and TRBJ1-2, with D possibly being TRBD1 (5 bases). The CDR3 consists of 13 residues. The V end lost 4 bases, the J end lost 5 bases, and 14 bases lay between the germline ends. CDR1 and CDR2 from the germline V gene are GTSNPN and SVGIG (reference sequence).

V usage is TRBV6-1 and J usage is TRBJ1-2; no clear D. In germline, CDR1 is MNHNS, CDR2 SASEGT. The V end was cut by 3 bases, the J end by 0 bases, with 14 bases between. This CDR3 is 16 amino acids long. For the CDR3, the DNA is TGTGCCAGCAGTGATTCCCGACTAGAAGCTAACTATGGCTACACCTTC. It encodes CASSDSRLEANYGYTF.

This rearrangement joins TRBV15 to TRBJ1-1; TRBD1 matches at 9 bases. Per the germline V gene, CDR1 is LNHNV and CDR2 is YYDKDF (reference sequence). CDR3 size: 16 residues. Unmatched junction bases numbered 8, after V lost 2 bases and J lost 4 bases. CDR3 in DNA: TGTGCCACCAGCAGACTGATTTTGACAGGGGGCACTGAAGCTTTCTTT. Its protein product is CATSRLILTGGTEAFF.

This clone has a single count. The chain combines TRBV19 with TRBJ1-5; D is possibly TRBD1 (6 bases). The V end lost 3 bases, the J end lost 7 bases, and 19 bases lay between the germline ends. Germline V CDR1 and CDR2: LNHDA, SQIVND (reference sequence). The CDR3 totals 16 residues. CDR3 protein: CASSMSGGLLSQPQHF. CDR3 DNA: TGTGCCAGTAGTATGTCGGGGGGCCTTCTGAGCCAGCCCCAGCATTTT.

The rearrangement joins TRBV20-1 to TRBJ1-1; 9 bases line up with TRBD1. The CDR3 runs 11 residues. V dropped 5 bases and J dropped 10; count of bases not matched to a gene: 5. Germline V lookup: CDR1 DFQATT, CDR2 SNEGSKA (reference sequence). Here the CDR3 reads CSAWEDRGAFF. The CDR3 nucleotides read TGCAGTGCTTGGGAGGACAGGGGAGCTTTCTTT.

The CDR3 reads CASSYSLGNTGELFF. The CDR3, as DNA: TGTGCCAGCAGTTACTCGCTCGGGAACACCGGGGAGCTGTTTTTT. J is TRBJ2-2 and V is TRBV6-6, with no clear D. CDR1 and CDR2 from the germline V gene are MNHNY and SVGAGI (reference sequence). Trimming stripped 0 bases from V and 1 base from J, with 6 bases between. The CDR3 consists of 15 residues.

The V gene is TRBV7-2, the J gene TRBJ2-1; 12 bases agree with TRBD2. The CDR3 spans 15 residues. The V and J ends lost 5 bases and 9 bases, in that order; junction bases with no gene match: 8. CDR1 and CDR2 (germline): SGHTA, FQGNSA. CDR3 sequence reads: CASSLRLAGDSEQFF. The CDR3 nucleotides read TGTGCCAGCAGCCTACGACTAGCGGGAGATAGTGAGCAGTTCTTC.

This clone appeared a few times. V gene TRBV5-8 combines with J gene TRBJ2-2, with 11 bases aligning to TRBD2. The CDR3 loop spans 16 amino acids. J lost 4 bases, V lost 0 bases, and 2 bases had no gene match. The V gene's germline CDR1 is SGHTS and CDR2 YDEGEE. CDR3 sequence reads: CASSLGLAGPTGELFF. CDR3 sequence (DNA): TGTGCCAGCAGCTTGGGACTAGCGGGACCCACCGGGGAGCTGTTTTTT. Full variable domain (missing parts from reference TRBV5-8 and TRBJ2-2): EAGVTQSPTHLIKTRGQQATLRCSPISGHTSVYWYQQALGLGLQFLLWYDEGEERNRGNFPPRFSGRQFPNYSSELNVNALELEDSALYLCASSLGLAGPTGELFFGEGSRLTVL.

The chain recombines TRBV19 with TRBJ2-5; maybe TRBD1 (5 bases). The J call may be wrong; the DNA end is better matched by TRBJ2-7. The germline CDR1 and CDR2 sequences are LNHDA and SQIVND (reference sequence). The CDR3 extends over 13 amino acids. Here the CDR3 reads CASRAQSSYEQYF. The CDR3, as DNA: TGTGCCAGCAGGGCGCAAAGCTCCTACGAGCAGTACTTC.

The J gene is TRBJ2-5, the V gene TRBV28; D is perhaps TRBD2 (5 bases). Germline-derived CDR1 and CDR2 are MDHEN and SYDVKM. The CDR3 has 16 amino acids. V lost 6 bases to trimming and J lost 1 base, with 18 bases between them. The CDR3 bases are TGTGCCAGCAGCTCCCAAGACATGGAGGCCCAAGAGACCCAGTACTTC. Its translation: CASSSQDMEAQETQYF.

CDR3 loop: CASSLGAGYNQPQHF. Written as DNA, the CDR3 is TGTGCCAGCAGCTTAGGGGCAGGCTACAATCAGCCCCAGCATTTT. V usage is TRBV7-8 and J usage is TRBJ1-5; D gene unclear. This CDR3 comprises 15 residues. Germline CDR1 and CDR2: SGHVS and FQNEAQ. V dropped 1 base and J dropped 3 bases, with 10 bases sitting between them.

This clone was seen more than once but under ten times. The rearrangement joins TRBV7-9 to TRBJ2-3; D is unclear. Germline V gene sequence: CDR1 SEHNR, CDR2 FQNEAQ (reference sequence). Trimming took 5 bases from V and 2 from J, leaving 5 bases between them. This CDR3 spans 12 amino acids. CDR3 DNA sequence: TGTGCCAGCAGCCAATTCACAGATACGCAGTATTTT. As protein: CASSQFTDTQYF.

This chain links TRBV11-3 with TRBJ2-2; D might be TRBD2 (5 bases). Per germline, CDR1 SGHNT and CDR2 YENEEA. The CDR3 contains 13 residues. The V end lost 8 bases, the J end lost 4 bases, and 11 bases lay between the germline ends. For the CDR3, the DNA is TGTGCCAGCCCCGGACGGGGCACCGGGGAGCTGTTTTTT. As protein: CASPGRGTGELFF.

V gene TRBV5-1 combines with J gene TRBJ2-7; 8 nucleotides align to TRBD1. CDR1 and CDR2 from the germline V gene are SGHRS and YFSETQ. CDR3 size: 18 residues. Unmatched junction bases numbered 11, after V lost 0 bases and J lost 0 bases. This CDR3 reads CASSLEGTGYRSSYEQYF. In DNA form, the CDR3 reads TGCGCCAGCAGCTTGGAAGGGACAGGATACCGGAGCTCCTACGAGCAGTACTTC.

This clone is a singleton in its sample. The rearrangement uses TRBV28 and TRBJ1-1; D possibly corresponds to TRBD1 (5 bases). Between the trimmed V and J ends, which lost 8 bases and 4 bases, there was a span of 14 bases. Germline loops: CDR1 MDHEN, CDR2 SYDVKM. The CDR3 covers 13 residues. The CDR3 here is CASGLGGGTEAFF. The CDR3 nucleotides are TGTGCCAGCGGCTTGGGGGGAGGCACTGAAGCTTTCTTT.

The CDR3, as DNA: TGTGCTTCCCCCGATGAGCGGGGCACAGATACGCAGTATTTT. As protein: CASPDERGTDTQYF. The V call is TRBV7-7, the J call TRBJ2-3, with a weak D call TRBD2 (6 bases). The CDR3 sequence is 14 residues long. Per the germline V gene, CDR1 is SSHAT and CDR2 is FNYEAQ (reference sequence).

This rearrangement joins TRBV11-2 to TRBJ2-7; the match to TRBD2 covers 12 bases. Germline V gene lookup returns CDR1 SGHAT and CDR2 FQNNGV. This CDR3 has 19 residues. The trim removed 2 bases at V and 3 bases at J, leaving 14 bases unmatched. The DNA of the CDR3 is TGTGCCAGCAGCTTAATACTAGCGGGAGGTAATTACCTAGGCTACGAGCAGTACTTC. Translation gives CASSLILAGGNYLGYEQYF.

V is TRBV6-5 and J is TRBJ2-7, with D maybe TRBD1 (6 bases). CDR3 length: 16 residues. Germline V gene sequence: CDR1 MNHEY, CDR2 SVGAGI. V shed 2 bases and J shed 0 bases, with 14 bases lying between them. In DNA form, the CDR3 reads TGTGCCAGCAGTTACGATCTTGGGACAACCTCCTACGAGCAGTACTTC. Translating gives CASSYDLGTTSYEQYF.

The chain links TRBV2 to TRBJ2-6, with D unclear. Looked up from germline, CDR1 is SNHLY and CDR2 is FYNNEI. The CDR3 is made up of 14 amino acids. Deletions cut 6 bases from V and 0 bases from J, with 6 bases between. In nucleotides, the CDR3 is TGTGCCAGCAGGCAGAACTCTGGGGCCAACGTCCTGACTTTC. It yields the protein CASRQNSGANVLTF. The variable domain in full, with the rest retrieved from reference TRBV2 and TRBJ2-6, is EPEVTQTPSHQVTQMGQEVILRCVPISNHLYFYWYRQILGQKVEFLVSFYNNEISEKSEIFDDQFSVERPDGSNFTLKIRSTKLEDSAMYFCASRQNSGANVLTFGAGSRLTVL.

The chain uses TRBV19 and TRBJ1-5; TRBD1 matches 7 bases. The CDR3 sequence is 15 residues long. The J segment lost 3 bases and the V segment lost 6 bases, leaving 8 bases of the junction unmatched. The germline V gene encodes CDR1 LNHDA and CDR2 SQIVND (reference sequence). Here the CDR3 DNA reads TGTGCCAGTAGGTTCGACAGGGTCCCCAATCAGCCCCAGCATTTT. It specifies CASRFDRVPNQPQHF.